These 9 T cell receptor beta chains share one sample of origin, sequenced in a study of identical twins (dated by TCRdb to the mid-2010s). Library preparation employed 5' RACE. Sequencing was performed on an Illumina HiSeq 2000. In-frame beta chains were kept once TCRdb had trimmed the public reads at Q25 with fastp and called clones with MiXCR. One record per CDR3 amino acid sequence lists the most common genes and DNA. The table for this sample lists a few hundred thousand distinct CDR3 sequences; 12% to 15% of them were counted only once. Of the sample, about 0.47% is held by the ten largest clones. The sample also formed part of further work on yellow fever vaccine responses in identical twins.

Sequencing was carried out using CD4+ T cells sorted from blood. The receptors were sampled from a woman under 30 in good health.

This chain uses TRBV19 with TRBJ1-1, with TRBD1 matching 9 bases. The CDR3 extends over 14 amino acids. Trimming removed 8 bases from V and 1 base from J; junction bases left unmatched: 5. Germline CDR1 reads LNHDA; CDR2 reads SQIVND (reference sequence). The CDR3 nucleotides read TGTGCCAGTGGAGGGACAGGGAAGAACACTGAAGCTTTCTTT. Its protein product is CASGGTGKNTEAFF.

This clonotype was observed a handful of times. The chain employs TRBV15 and TRBJ2-2, with TRBD2 matching 9 bases. From germline, CDR1 is LNHNV and CDR2 YYDKDF (reference sequence). This CDR3 spans 16 amino acids. J gave up 0 bases and V 4 bases, and 3 bases lay outside the gene matches. CDR3 sequence (DNA): TGTGCCACCAGCATTAGACTAGCGGCGAACACCGGGGAGCTGTTTTTT. Protein sequence: CATSIRLAANTGELFF.

The rearrangement joins TRBV4-2 to TRBJ2-3; 7 bases match TRBD2. The germline gives CDR1 LGHNA, CDR2 YNFKEQ. V trimming: 4 bases; J trimming: 3 bases; junction bases outside the gene matches: 10. The CDR3 is 16 amino acids. CDR3 loop: CASSLLWGGNTDTQYF. Written as DNA, the CDR3 is TGTGCCAGCAGCCTCCTATGGGGGGGGAATACAGATACGCAGTATTTT.

The V call is TRBV5-1, the J call TRBJ1-1; weak D call: TRBD1 (5 bases). CDR1 and CDR2 (germline): SGHRS, YFSETQ. The germline V and J ends were trimmed by 2 bases and 3 bases, with 14 bases remaining between them. This CDR3 spans 15 amino acids. The CDR3 nucleotides are TGCGCCAGCAGCTTTTCAGGGCTTTCGGACACTGAAGCTTTCTTT. Its translation: CASSFSGLSDTEAFF.

As regards this clonotype: One end of the junction does not line up with germline, which may come from a read error. The J gene is TRBJ2-3, the V gene TRBV20-1; 8 nucleotides agree with TRBD2. The V gene's germline CDR1 is DFQATT and CDR2 SNEGSKA (reference sequence). The CDR3 loop spans 17 amino acids. CDR3 nucleotides: TGCTGTGCTAGAGCCCCTCCGGGAGGGGGAGTCACAGATACGCAGTATTTT. Translated, it gives CCARAPPGGGVTDTQYF.

This clonotype has a handful of counts. The chain recombines TRBV4-1 with TRBJ1-1; D uncertain. This CDR3 contains 14 residues. The germline V gene encodes CDR1 MGHRA and CDR2 YSYEKL. Trimming shortened V by 3 bases and J by 3 bases, and 11 bases separated the two germline ends. CDR3 sequence reads: CASSHPGQYTEAFF. CDR3 coding DNA: TGCGCCAGCAGCCATCCCGGGCAGTACACTGAAGCTTTCTTT.

The genes are TRBV6-1 and TRBJ2-2; TRBD2 agrees at 10 bases. The CDR3 loop spans 17 amino acids. Looked up from germline, CDR1 is MNHNS and CDR2 is SASEGT. V was clipped by 5 bases and J by 0 bases; unmatched bases: 6. Written as DNA, the CDR3 is TGTGCCAGCAGTCCCACTCTAGCGGGGGCGAACACCGGGGAGCTGTTTTTT. Translating gives CASSPTLAGANTGELFF.

This clonotype was seen a handful of times. V is TRBV28 and J is TRBJ1-5, with D maybe TRBD1 (5 bases). There are 13 residues in the CDR3. Trimming shortened V by 4 bases and J by 6 bases, and 10 bases separated the two germline ends. Germline lookup yields CDR1 MDHEN and CDR2 SYDVKM. CDR3 coding DNA: TGTGCCAGCAGTTGGCCGGGGGGTCAGCCCCAGCATTTT. It translates to CASSWPGGQPQHF.

This rearrangement joins TRBV7-2 to TRBJ1-1; no firm D call. This CDR3 is 12 amino acids long. In germline, CDR1 is SGHTA, CDR2 FQGNSA. V lost 3 bases, J lost 5 bases, and 7 bases lay in between. CDR3 protein: CASSLLSTEAFF. CDR3 in DNA: TGTGCCAGCAGCTTGCTTAGTACTGAAGCTTTCTTT.